A single sample is the source of the 8 T cell receptor beta chains below, sequenced in a study of T cells in Graves' hyperthyroidism and ophthalmopathy. RNA transcripts provided the source from which TCR beta CDR3 regions were amplified. Carried out on the TCR CDR3, a first-round RT-PCR used the HTBI primer set. TCRdb itself ran the multiplex PCR reads through MiXCR, one entry per CDR3 protein. The top ten clones hold about 9.4% of a sample with about 700,000 distinct CDR3 sequences, 14% of them seen once. Sequenced sample: blood. All receptors come from a woman under 30 with Graves' hyperthyroidism.

This clonotype was seen ten or more times. The chain uses TRBV5-1 and TRBJ1-1; 8 bases map to TRBD1. CDR3 length equals 17 residues. Unmatched junction bases numbered 15, after V lost 5 bases and J lost 3 bases. Germline V gene sequence: CDR1 SGHRS, CDR2 YFSETQ. The CDR3 loop reads CASSLNRDRTHYTEAFF. The CDR3 bases are TGCGCCAGCAGTCTCAACCGGGACAGGACTCATTACACTGAAGCTTTCTTT.

The table lists this clonotype with a few counts. V and J are TRBV5-6 and TRBJ2-2; 11 nucleotides line up with TRBD2. Germline assignment: CDR1 SGHDT and CDR2 YYEEEE. Trimming removed 1 base from V and 3 bases from J; junction bases left unmatched: 2. This CDR3 is 16 amino acids long. This CDR3 is CASSLLAGGYTGELFF. DNA of the CDR3: TGTGCCAGCAGCTTGCTAGCGGGAGGATACACCGGGGAGCTGTTTTTT.

This clonotype was seen repeatedly, ten times or more. The chain links TRBV2 to TRBJ2-1; D is perhaps TRBD1 (5 bases). The CDR3 runs 15 residues. V lost 7 bases and J 0 bases, leaving 13 bases between the germline ends. Germline loops: CDR1 SNHLY, CDR2 FYNNEI. CDR3 sequence reads: CASNTQVPSYNEQFF. CDR3 DNA sequence: TGTGCCAGCAACACACAGGTGCCCTCCTACAATGAGCAGTTCTTC.

This clonotype was found many times. V and J are TRBV7-9 and TRBJ2-5, with TRBD2 matching over 10 bases. The V gene's germline CDR1 is SEHNR and CDR2 FQNEAQ (reference sequence). CDR3 length: 13 residues. The V and J ends lost 5 bases and 4 bases, in that order; junction bases with no gene match: 1. The CDR3 is CASSRLAGETQYF. DNA for the CDR3: TGTGCCAGCAGCCGACTAGCGGGAGAGACCCAGTACTTC. Complete variable domain (other parts from reference TRBV7-9 and TRBJ2-5): DTGVSQNPRHKITKRGQNVTFRCDPISEHNRLYWYRQTLGQGPEFLTYFQNEAQLEKSRLLSDRFSAERPKGSFSTLEIQRTEQGDSAMYLCASSRLAGETQYFGPGTRLLVL.

This clonotype came up many times. J is TRBJ2-3 and V is TRBV4-1; 15 nucleotides line up with TRBD2. The CDR3 has 20 amino acids. V was pared by 1 base and J by 0 bases, with 8 bases of the junction left unmatched. Germline V gene lookup returns CDR1 MGHRA and CDR2 YSYEKL. CDR3 in DNA: TGCGCCAGCAGCCAAGGAGACCCCGGGACTAGCGGGGGGAGCACAGATACGCAGTATTTT. Translated, it gives CASSQGDPGTSGGSTDTQYF.

Only a few counts were recorded for this clonotype. V is TRBV7-9 and J is TRBJ2-1, with 14 bases aligning to TRBD2. The CDR3 has 19 amino acids. Germline V gene sequence: CDR1 SEHNR, CDR2 FQNEAQ (reference sequence). V lost 1 base and J lost 0; bases outside the gene matches: 5. The CDR3 sequence is CASSLGLAGGASSYNEQFF. CDR3 DNA: TGTGCCAGCAGCTTAGGACTAGCGGGAGGGGCCAGCTCCTACAATGAGCAGTTCTTC.

This clonotype appeared many times. The chain uses TRBV28 and TRBJ2-7, with 8 nucleotides matching TRBD1. The CDR3 contains 14 residues. V shed 6 bases, J shed 2 bases, and the junction held 6 bases outside the gene matches. Germline values: CDR1 MDHEN, CDR2 SYDVKM. CDR3 region: CASSPTGEPYEQYF. CDR3 sequence (DNA): TGTGCCAGCAGCCCGACAGGGGAGCCCTACGAGCAGTACTTC.

The gene calls are TRBV9 and TRBJ1-4; tentatively, D is TRBD1 (6 bases). The V gene lost 4 bases and the J gene lost 1 base, with 11 bases spanning the gap. The germline CDR1 and CDR2 sequences are SGDLS and YYNGEE. There are 15 residues in the CDR3. The CDR3 DNA reads TGTGCCAGCAGCTCACAGGGACTAACTAATGAAAAACTGTTTTTT. The encoded protein is CASSSQGLTNEKLFF. The full variable domain, its missing parts supplied by reference TRBV9 and TRBJ1-4, is DSGVTQTPKHLITATGQRVTLRCSPRSGDLSVYWYQQSLDQGLQFLIQYYNGEERAKGNILERFSAQQFPDLHSELNLSSLELGDSALYFCASSSQGLTNEKLFFGSGTQLSVL.